Listed here is a single T cell receptor beta chain. The antigen is unknown. V was pared by 4 bases and J by 0 bases, with 17 bases of the junction left unmatched. Germline values: CDR1 MNHEY, CDR2 SMNVEV (reference sequence). The CDR3 totals 20 residues. This PCR relied on a set of 60 Vbeta primers and 13 Jbeta primers. Assay used: immunoSEQ multiplex PCR; TCRdb lists only in-frame clones, some missing. The sample gives approximately 140,000 clones, more than 60% of which show up once; over 1.5% is in the top ten. The data belong to a study of cytomegalovirus exposure and HLA in healthy donors. The study, taken as a whole, reports: For TCR beta chains, V- and J-gene trimming was later linked to a missense DCLRE1C variant. A later analysis showed TCR association rates differing by HLA locus, peaking at DRB1 and lowest at HLA-C. As a later analysis revealed, most CMV-associated TCR beta chains appeared HLA-restricted. TCR beta chains numbering some 160 were designated cytomegalovirus-associated.

This rearrangement joins TRBV27 to TRBJ1-5, with 8 bases aligning to TRBD1. The sequence came from a middle-aged woman in good health and CMV-seronegative. The specimen sequenced was PBMCs. Here the CDR3 DNA reads TGTGCCAGCAGTTCCTTAAAGGACAGGGACTCCCAATATAGCAATCAGCCCCAGCATTTT. Protein sequence: CASSSLKDRDSQYSNQPQHF.